Described below is a single T cell receptor beta chain sequence and its context. The entry originates in a study of blood T cell repertoires in COVID-19. Sequencing used immunoSEQ multiplex PCR; TCRdb keeps in-frame clones, though not all of them. The sample has over 65,000 clones, just under 80% seen once. The TCR originated in a man aged 60 to 75 with COVID-19, enrolled during active disease. What was sequenced was peripheral blood.

CDR3 nucleotide sequence: TGTGCCAGGGACAGGGACAGGGGTAAGACTGAAGCTTTCTTT. Translating it yields CARDRDRGKTEAFF. The chain has TRBV2 and TRBJ1-1; 10 bases agree with TRBD1. J lost 5 bases, V lost 9 bases, and 9 bases had no gene match. The germline V gene encodes CDR1 SNHLY and CDR2 FYNNEI. The CDR3 spans 14 residues.